The 25 T cell receptor beta chains below were found in one sample sequenced in a study of blood T cell repertoires in COVID-19. Only in-frame clones appear in the TCRdb table, and some are missing; sequencing was by immunoSEQ multiplex PCR. The sample lists 300,000 or so clones; around 90% were seen once. Sequencing was carried out using peripheral blood. Source of these receptors: a woman in her 40s with acute or convalescent COVID-19.

This clone has just one count. The chain carries TRBV5-6 and TRBJ2-5, with TRBD2 matching 12 bases. Looked up from germline, CDR1 is SGHDT and CDR2 is YYEEEE. The CDR3 is made up of 17 amino acids. V lost 0 bases to trimming and J lost 1 base; unmatched junction nucleotides: 4. CDR3 coding DNA: TGTGCCAGCAGCTTGGCCGGACTAGCGGGGATCCAAGAGACCCAGTACTTC. Its protein product is CASSLAGLAGIQETQYF.

The chain joins TRBV5-1 to TRBJ1-2; D may be TRBD1 (5 bases). The V end lost 1 base, the J end lost 4 bases, and 14 bases lay between the germline ends. Germline CDR1 SGHRS, CDR2 YFSETQ. The CDR3 is made up of 15 amino acids. CDR3 residues: CASSLRPGLSYGYTF. CDR3 coding DNA: TGCGCCAGCAGCTTGAGGCCGGGACTCAGCTATGGCTACACCTTC.

J is TRBJ1-1 and V is TRBV30; TRBD1 might be the D (5 bases). Germline V gene sequence: CDR1 GTSNPN, CDR2 SVGIG (reference sequence). The CDR3 contains 15 residues. V lost 3 bases and J 2 bases, leaving 16 bases between the germline ends. DNA for the CDR3: TGTGCCTGGAGCCCAGGGCGCAGACAAAACACTGAAGCTTTCTTT. Translated: CAWSPGRRQNTEAFF.

This clone was seen only once. The rearrangement joins TRBV6-5 to TRBJ1-2, with D tentatively TRBD1 (6 bases). CDR1 and CDR2 from the germline V gene are MNHEY and SVGAGI. Trimming took off 8 bases at V and 8 bases at J, with 12 bases between the two ends. There are 11 residues in the CDR3. The CDR3, as DNA: TGTGCCAGCTATGGGGGCCGGGGCTACACCTTC. This gives the protein CASYGGRGYTF.

This chain uses TRBV6-6 with TRBJ2-3; D not resolved. This CDR3 contains 14 residues. Germline CDR1 reads MNHNY; CDR2 reads SVGAGI (reference sequence). Trimming took off 8 bases at V and 4 bases at J, with 16 bases between the two ends. Here the CDR3 DNA reads TGTGCCAGCGGCCCCCGACGGGTACCAGATACGCAGTATTTT. As protein: CASGPRRVPDTQYF.

This clone showed up just once. The V and J genes are TRBV30 and TRBJ2-2; weak D call: TRBD1 (5 bases). Germline CDR1 and CDR2: GTSNPN and SVGIG (reference sequence). Trimming took off 3 bases at V and 9 bases at J, with 14 bases between the two ends. The CDR3 extends over 13 amino acids. The CDR3 bases are TGTGCCTGGAGGGAAGGACAAGACTGGGAGCTGTTTTTT. Its protein is CAWREGQDWELFF.

V is TRBV9 and J is TRBJ2-7; D is perhaps TRBD2 (7 bases). The J call is in doubt because the DNA end fits TRBJ2-5 better. The CDR3 length is 15 residues. From germline, CDR1 is SGDLS and CDR2 YYNGEE. The chain's CDR3 is CASSLYGGRQETQYF. The CDR3 DNA is TGTGCCAGCAGCCTATACGGGGGGCGCCAAGAGACCCAGTACTTC.

The chain uses TRBV4-1 and TRBJ1-6; unclear D gene. Germline CDR1 is MGHRA and CDR2 is YSYEKL. The CDR3 has 15 residues. V gave up 0 bases and J gave up 6 bases, with 9 bases separating them. The CDR3 bases are TGCGCCAGCAGCCAAGAGGGGAGGGCTAATTCACCCCTCCACTTT. Its translation: CASSQEGRANSPLHF.

This clone was recorded only once. The chain combines TRBV7-9 with TRBJ2-1; 7 bases fit TRBD2. The germline V gene has CDR1 SEHNR and CDR2 FQNEAQ (reference sequence). The CDR3 spans 12 residues. Trimming at V came to 5 bases and at J to 11 bases, leaving 6 bases not matched to a gene. In nucleotides, the CDR3 is TGTGCCAGCAGCACCGCTAGCGGCCAGCAGTTCTTC. Amino acids: CASSTASGQQFF.

This sequence joins TRBV13 and TRBJ2-2, with unresolved D. The ends were cut back, 4 bases at V and 6 bases at J, with 9 bases in the middle. CDR1 PRHDT and CDR2 FYEKMQ come from the germline V gene (reference sequence). The CDR3 has 13 residues. The CDR3 loop reads CASSSPLAGELFF. In DNA, the CDR3 is TGTGCCAGCAGCTCCCCCCTCGCCGGGGAGCTGTTTTTT.

This sequence joins TRBV2 and TRBJ1-6; the match to TRBD1 covers 10 bases. Unmatched junction bases numbered 6, after V lost 6 bases and J lost 4 bases. The CDR3 sequence is 16 residues long. Germline V gene data show CDR1 as SNHLY and CDR2 as FYNNEI. For the CDR3, the DNA is TGTGCCAGCAGGGGGGGACAGGGGAGTTATAATTCACCCCTCCACTTT. Its translation is CASRGGQGSYNSPLHF.

The sample holds a few counts of this clone. J is TRBJ1-1 and V is TRBV25-1, with TRBD1 matching 11 bases. V was pared by 3 bases and J by 3 bases, with 6 bases of the junction left unmatched. The CDR3 sequence is 16 residues long. Germline V CDR1 and CDR2: MGHDK, SYGVNS. The CDR3 protein is CASSDGQGALDTEAFF. The CDR3 DNA reads as TGTGCCAGCAGTGATGGACAGGGGGCGTTGGACACTGAAGCTTTCTTT. Filled out from reference TRBV25-1 and TRBJ1-1, the complete variable domain reads EADIYQTPRYLVIGTGKKITLECSQTMGHDKMYWYQQDPGMELHLIHYSYGVNSTEKGDLSSESTVSRIRTEHFPLTLESARPSHTSQYLCASSDGQGALDTEAFFGQGTRLTVV.

This chain links TRBV29-1 with TRBJ1-2, with D perhaps TRBD1 (5 bases). Germline CDR1 and CDR2: SQVTM and ANQGSEA. The CDR3 runs to 12 residues. Trimming took off 4 bases at V and 6 bases at J, with 12 bases between the two ends. The CDR3 nucleotides are TGCAGCGTTGTTTTGGCAGGGAATGGCTACACCTTC. Protein sequence: CSVVLAGNGYTF.

This chain links TRBV30 with TRBJ1-6; D remains ambiguous. CDR1 GTSNPN and CDR2 SVGIG come from the germline V gene (reference sequence). This CDR3 has 12 amino acids. V shed 3 bases and J shed 10 bases, with 10 bases lying between them. CDR3 nucleotide sequence: TGTGCCTGGAGAGTTTCAGGATCACCCCTCCACTTT. It translates to CAWRVSGSPLHF.

The chain has TRBV9 and TRBJ2-5, with D tentatively TRBD1 (6 bases). CDR3 length equals 15 residues. Trimming took off 1 base at V and 2 bases at J, with 12 bases between the two ends. Germline CDR1 SGDLS, CDR2 YYNGEE. The CDR3, as DNA: TGTGCCAGCAGCGTATCCGGGACACAACAAGAGACCCAGTACTTC. Encoded protein: CASSVSGTQQETQYF.

The chain uses TRBV14 and TRBJ1-3; 8 bases map to TRBD1. Germline V lookup: CDR1 SGHDN, CDR2 FVKESK. The CDR3 contains 14 residues. The junction had 3 bases not matched to a gene; V was cut back by 4 bases and J by 4 bases. As DNA, the CDR3 is TGTGCCAGCAGCCGACAGGGGCTCGGAAACACCATATATTTT. It codes for CASSRQGLGNTIYF.

V is TRBV19 and J is TRBJ2-2, with 8 nucleotides matching TRBD2. This CDR3 is 14 amino acids long. V lost 3 bases and J lost 4; bases outside the gene matches: 1. Germline V gene lookup returns CDR1 LNHDA and CDR2 SQIVND (reference sequence). The CDR3 sequence: CASSIGRGTGELFF. CDR3 bases: TGTGCCAGTAGTATCGGGAGGGGCACCGGGGAGCTGTTTTTT. The whole variable domain, filled in from reference TRBV19 and TRBJ2-2, reads DGGITQSPKYLFRKEGQNVTLSCEQNLNHDAMYWYRQDPGQGLRLIYYSQIVNDFQKGDIAEGYSVSREKKESFPLTVTSAQKNPTAFYLCASSIGRGTGELFFGEGSRLTVL.

V gene TRBV7-9 combines with J gene TRBJ2-7; no firm D call. The J call is doubtful: the DNA matches TRBJ2-1 better. The germline gives CDR1 SEHNR, CDR2 FQNEAQ (reference sequence). The CDR3 spans 12 residues. CDR3 loop: CASWVRVSEQFF. CDR3 nucleotides: TGTGCCAGCTGGGTTCGGGTTAGTGAGCAGTTCTTC.

The chain recombines TRBV5-4 with TRBJ1-6; 8 bases are a match to TRBD1. The V and J ends lost 2 bases and 3 bases, in that order; junction bases with no gene match: 4. Looked up from germline, CDR1 is SGHNT and CDR2 is YYREEE (reference sequence). The length of the CDR3 is 16 residues. CDR3: CASSFDRGDYNSPLHF. In DNA form, the CDR3 reads TGTGCCAGCAGCTTCGACAGGGGTGACTATAATTCACCCCTCCACTTT.

The rearrangement uses TRBV25-1 and TRBJ1-4; weak D call: TRBD1 (6 bases). The CDR3 runs to 11 residues. The germline V gene has CDR1 MGHDK and CDR2 SYGVNS. Trimming cost V 10 bases and J 14 bases, with 17 bases left between them. CDR3 loop: CATWGGVGLFF. The DNA of the CDR3 is TGTGCCACCTGGGGGGGCGTGGGTCTGTTTTTT.

As for this clone: The DNA is omitted, as the CDR3 cannot be located on it reliably, and the CDR3 follows TCRdb's listing. The rearrangement uses TRBV7-9 and TRBJ2-7; the table's D gene call, TRBD2, was not cross checked with the DNA. The CDR3 length equals 13 residues, ends included. CDR1 is SEHNR and CDR2 is FQNEAQ in the germline V gene (reference sequence). The CDR3 loop is CASSLVGSGALDV.

The V call is TRBV3-1 (or the pseudogene TRBV3-2), the J call TRBJ2-3, with D maybe TRBD2 (5 bases). This CDR3 is built from 14 residues. The V gene lost 3 bases and the J gene lost 4 bases, with 11 bases spanning the gap. Germline V gene sequence: CDR1 LGHDT, CDR2 YNNKEL (reference sequence). In DNA form, the CDR3 reads TGTGCCAGCAGCCACAGGACTGTCCCAGATACGCAGTATTTT. This gives the protein CASSHRTVPDTQYF.

The gene calls are TRBV4-1 and TRBJ1-5; 10 positions match TRBD1. The germline V gene encodes CDR1 MGHRA and CDR2 YSYEKL. The CDR3 has 15 amino acids. V shed 4 bases, J shed 5 bases, and the junction held 5 bases outside the gene matches. Written as DNA, the CDR3 is TGCGCCAGCAGCCGCCCCGGGACAGGGGATCAGCCCCAGCATTTT. Its protein product is CASSRPGTGDQPQHF.

V and J are TRBV7-8 and TRBJ1-4; TRBD1 might be the D (5 bases). CDR1 SGHVS and CDR2 FQNEAQ come from the germline V gene. The CDR3 has 15 amino acids. V was trimmed by 0 bases and J by 5 bases, leaving 10 bases between them. In DNA, the CDR3 is TGTGCCAGCAGCTTAGCCTGGGGGGTCAATGAAAAACTGTTTTTT. Translated, it gives CASSLAWGVNEKLFF.

The genes are TRBV7-3 and TRBJ1-1; D possibly corresponds to TRBD1 (5 bases). Per the germline V gene, CDR1 is SGHTA and CDR2 is FQGTGA. The CDR3 spans 14 residues. V was trimmed by 5 bases and J by 4 bases, leaving 14 bases between them. DNA for the CDR3: TGTGCCAGCAGCCCATCAGGGTTAAGCACTGAAGCTTTCTTT. It yields the protein CASSPSGLSTEAFF.